Described below is a single T cell receptor beta chain sequence and its context. This sample is part of a study of OX40 agonist ivuxolimab in advanced cancers. For the study at large: Antecedent anti-PD-1, anti-PD-L1 or anti-CTLA-4 therapy was permissible, with roughly 36% having received some.

The CDR3 has 14 residues. The trim removed 0 bases at V and 3 bases at J, leaving 1 base unmatched. Germline assignment: CDR1 SGHKS and CDR2 YYEKEE (reference sequence). Method: immunoSEQ multiplex PCR; TCRdb's copy keeps in-frame clones and lacks some. The sample includes about 62,000 clones, 85% of them seen just once. This sequence joins TRBV5-5 and TRBJ2-7, with 9 positions matching TRBD2. Source: CD4+ or CD8+ T cells sorted from blood, taken in a trial of the OX40 agonist ivuxolimab. The clonotype comes from an adult with an advanced solid tumor such as melanoma, head and neck, liver or kidney cancer. For the CDR3, the DNA is TGTGCCAGCAGCTTGGGTAGCGGGGGCTACGAGCAGTACTTC. Translated: CASSLGSGGYEQYF.